These 22 T cell receptor beta chains originate from one sample sequenced in a study of OX40 agonist ivuxolimab in advanced cancers. Some clones are missing from TCRdb's copy, which holds only in-frame ones; the method was immunoSEQ multiplex PCR. The data hold 5,500 to 7,500 clones, with about 71% observed a single time. The sample consisted of CD4+ or CD8+ T cells sorted from blood, taken in a trial of the OX40 agonist ivuxolimab. The receptor source for this set is an adult with an advanced solid tumor such as melanoma, head and neck, liver or kidney cancer.

The chain combines TRBV7-6 with TRBJ1-6; 7 bases fit TRBD1. The germline V gene encodes CDR1 SGHVS and CDR2 FNYEAQ. The V gene end was trimmed by 5 bases and the J gene end by 5 bases; junction bases not matched to a gene: 9. The CDR3 is 16 amino acids. CDR3 coding DNA: TGTGCCAGCAGCCCCGCCGACAGGGAGCATAATTCACCCCTCCACTTT. Protein sequence: CASSPADREHNSPLHF.

This clone was seen only once. This chain links TRBV7-9 with TRBJ1-4; D possibly corresponds to TRBD1 (5 bases). Germline lookup yields CDR1 SEHNR and CDR2 FQNEAQ (reference sequence). This CDR3 is built from 17 residues. V was cut by 1 base and J by 2 bases, with 14 bases left in between. This CDR3 is CASSLGQGRGTNEKLFF. The DNA for the CDR3 is TGTGCCAGCAGCTTAGGGCAGGGAAGAGGCACTAATGAAAAACTGTTTTTT. Based on the CDR3 plus reference TRBV7-9 and TRBJ1-4, the full variable domain is DTGVSQNPRHKITKRGQNVTFRCDPISEHNRLYWYRQTLGQGPEFLTYFQNEAQLEKSRLLSDRFSAERPKGSFSTLEIQRTEQGDSAMYLCASSLGQGRGTNEKLFFGSGTQLSVL.

The chain has TRBV6-6 and TRBJ1-2, with D tentatively TRBD1 (5 bases). The germline V gene encodes CDR1 MNHNY and CDR2 SVGAGI (reference sequence). The CDR3 runs to 14 residues. V was shortened by 0 bases and J by 8 bases, with 13 bases between the two germline ends. CDR3 DNA: TGTGCCAGCAGTTACTCGATCGCAGGGCAGGGCTACACCTTC. Translating it yields CASSYSIAGQGYTF.

This clone appeared a single time. V is TRBV9 and J is TRBJ1-2, with 7 bases aligning to TRBD1. This CDR3 has 15 amino acids. From germline, CDR1 is SGDLS and CDR2 YYNGEE. J gave up 6 bases and V 1 base, and 9 bases lay outside the gene matches. CDR3 nucleotide sequence: TGTGCCAGCAGCGTATGGGAGACAGGGATGAATGGCTACACCTTC. It is translated as CASSVWETGMNGYTF.

The rearrangement links TRBV7-3 to TRBJ2-7; 8 nucleotides align to TRBD1. The CDR3 has 17 residues. V shed 5 bases and J 3 bases; nucleotides not matched to a gene: 15. CDR1 and CDR2 from the germline V gene are SGHTA and FQGTGA. The CDR3 coding sequence is TGTGCCAGCAGCCCCTACTCCTCGGGACAGGTCCTCTACGAGCAGTACTTC. It codes for CASSPYSSGQVLYEQYF.

The chain is built from TRBV5-4 and TRBJ2-1; D gene uncertain. Germline V gene lookup returns CDR1 SGHNT and CDR2 YYREEE (reference sequence). The CDR3 spans 13 residues. V lost 1 base to trimming and J lost 0 bases, with 2 bases between them. The DNA of the CDR3 is TGTGCCAGCAGCTTGAGCTCCTACAATGAGCAGTTCTTC. Residues: CASSLSSYNEQFF.

Only one count was recorded for this clone. The chain uses TRBV9 and TRBJ2-1; 7 bases map to TRBD1. Germline loops: CDR1 SGDLS, CDR2 YYNGEE. The CDR3 covers 16 residues. V gave up 4 bases and J gave up 3 bases; unmatched junction bases: 10. The CDR3 coding sequence is TGTGCCAGCAGCCCACAGGGGTCGGGTATCTACAATGAGCAGTTCTTC. Its protein product is CASSPQGSGIYNEQFF.

V is TRBV6-1 and J is TRBJ2-7, with D maybe TRBD2 (6 bases). The V gene lost 6 bases and the J gene lost 0 bases, with 15 bases spanning the gap. This CDR3 contains 15 residues. Germline-derived CDR1 and CDR2 are MNHNS and SASEGT. CDR3 amino acids: CASREQWDSSYEQYF. The CDR3 bases are TGTGCCAGCAGGGAGCAGTGGGACTCCTCCTACGAGCAGTACTTC.

The chain combines TRBV4-1 with TRBJ1-4, with unresolved D. Germline-derived CDR1 and CDR2 are MGHRA and YSYEKL. V was cut by 4 bases and J by 8 bases, with 2 bases left in between. The CDR3 loop spans 10 amino acids. CDR3 loop: CASSREKLFF. The CDR3 DNA follows: TGCGCCAGCAGCCGGGAAAAACTGTTTTTT.

The gene calls are TRBV30 and TRBJ1-2; no clear D. The V end was cut by 4 bases, the J end by 4 bases, with 19 bases between. The CDR3 has 15 amino acids. CDR1 is GTSNPN and CDR2 is SVGIG in the germline V gene (reference sequence). The CDR3 DNA reads as TGTGCCTGGACAGGCGGTACGACCCTCGGCTATGGCTACACCTTC. Its translation is CAWTGGTTLGYGYTF.

This chain uses TRBV4-1 with TRBJ2-7; tentative D call: TRBD1 (6 bases). V was cut by 4 bases and J by 0 bases, with 13 bases left in between. This CDR3 contains 15 residues. Germline V gives CDR1 MGHRA, CDR2 YSYEKL. CDR3 residues: CASSLRQASSYEQYF. In DNA, the CDR3 is TGCGCCAGCAGCCTCCGACAGGCGAGCTCCTACGAGCAGTACTTC.

The J gene is TRBJ2-2, the V gene TRBV19; D might be TRBD1 or TRBD2, each matching 5 bases. This CDR3 has 16 amino acids. Trimming shortened V by 7 bases and J by 6 bases, and 21 bases separated the two germline ends. Germline V gives CDR1 LNHDA, CDR2 SQIVND (reference sequence). As DNA, the CDR3 is TGTGCCAGTACCGGAGGCCAGGGACGGATGGCCGGGGAGCTGTTTTTT. Amino acids: CASTGGQGRMAGELFF.

The rearrangement uses TRBV9 and TRBJ1-3; D is possibly TRBD1 (5 bases). The CDR3 totals 18 residues. Germline CDR1 SGDLS, CDR2 YYNGEE. Deletions cut 0 bases from V and 2 bases from J, with 18 bases between. CDR3: CASSVAGPGPNPGNTIYF. The CDR3 DNA follows: TGTGCCAGCAGCGTAGCTGGTCCAGGGCCCAACCCTGGAAACACCATATATTTT.

The chain is built from TRBV4-3 and TRBJ2-7, with D maybe TRBD1 (6 bases). Germline loops: CDR1 LGHNA, CDR2 YSLEER. The CDR3 sequence is 14 residues long. The ends were cut back, 4 bases at V and 3 bases at J, with 13 bases in the middle. CDR3 DNA: TGCGCCAGCAGCCCCTCAACGGGACACTACGAGCAGTACTTC. It codes for CASSPSTGHYEQYF.

In this sample, this clone turned up once. The V and J genes are TRBV5-8 and TRBJ1-6; 8 bases map to TRBD1. J gave up 7 bases and V 7 bases, and 4 bases lay outside the gene matches. This CDR3 spans 13 amino acids. In germline, CDR1 is SGHTS, CDR2 YDEGEE. The CDR3 region has the DNA TGTGCCAGCGGACAGGGTGCCAATTCACCCCTCCACTTT. Translating gives CASGQGANSPLHF.

This chain joins TRBV7-9 and TRBJ1-5; D not certain. Germline V lookup: CDR1 SEHNR, CDR2 FQNEAQ (reference sequence). The CDR3 loop spans 12 amino acids. V dropped 8 bases and J dropped 4 bases, with 9 bases sitting between them. The DNA for the CDR3 is TGTGCCAGCCGGGCGGGTAATCAGCCCCAGCATTTT. Translating it yields CASRAGNQPQHF. The full variable domain, its missing parts supplied by reference TRBV7-9 and TRBJ1-5, is DTGVSQNPRHKITKRGQNVTFRCDPISEHNRLYWYRQTLGQGPEFLTYFQNEAQLEKSRLLSDRFSAERPKGSFSTLEIQRTEQGDSAMYLCASRAGNQPQHFGDGTRLSIL.

The chain links TRBV4-2 to TRBJ2-5, with 13 bases matching TRBD2. This CDR3 has 17 residues. The J segment lost 3 bases and the V segment lost 4 bases, leaving 8 bases of the junction unmatched. Germline-derived CDR1 and CDR2 are LGHNA and YNFKEQ. CDR3 sequence: CASSLNPGLAGEETQYF. CDR3 sequence (DNA): TGTGCCAGCAGCCTCAACCCCGGACTAGCGGGAGAAGAGACCCAGTACTTC.

The chain carries TRBV11-1 and TRBJ1-6; no clear D. The CDR3 has 12 amino acids. V was trimmed by 4 bases and J by 7 bases, leaving 5 bases between them. Germline lookup yields CDR1 SGHAT and CDR2 FQDESV (reference sequence). CDR3 in amino acids: CASSSYNSPLHF. CDR3 bases: TGTGCCAGCAGCTCGTACAATTCACCCCTCCACTTT.

V and J are TRBV27 and TRBJ2-5; D unresolved. The tail of the sequence fits TRBJ2-7 better, so the J call may be wrong. This CDR3 is 13 amino acids long. Germline V gives CDR1 MNHEY, CDR2 SMNVEV (reference sequence). The CDR3 sequence: CASSFRPPHEQYF. For the CDR3, the DNA is TGTGCCAGCAGTTTCAGGCCCCCCCACGAGCAGTACTTC.

In the case of this clone: One junction end disagrees with the germline gene, perhaps due to a read error. The V gene is TRBV7-2, the J gene TRBJ2-7; TRBD2 might be the D (6 bases). This CDR3 is built from 15 residues. Germline loops: CDR1 SGHTA, CDR2 FQGNSA. CDR3 DNA: TGCGCCAGCAGCCCCGGATGGCGGGATGGCACCGAGCAGTACTTC. Protein product: CASSPGWRDGTEQYF.

V is TRBV6-6 and J is TRBJ2-7; D is ambiguous. Trimming removed 4 bases from V and 3 bases from J, with 7 bases in between. CDR3 length equals 12 residues. Germline V gene lookup returns CDR1 MNHNY and CDR2 SVGAGI (reference sequence). The CDR3 sequence: CASSLPGYEQYF. Written as DNA, the CDR3 is TGTGCCAGCAGTTTGCCTGGCTACGAGCAGTACTTC.

This rearrangement joins TRBV27 to TRBJ2-7; no firm D call. CDR1 and CDR2 (germline): MNHEY, SMNVEV (reference sequence). The CDR3 contains 13 residues. The V and J ends lost 3 bases and 3 bases respectively, with 9 bases between them. The chain's CDR3 is CASSLNPRYEQYF. The CDR3 DNA reads as TGTGCCAGCAGTTTGAACCCTCGCTACGAGCAGTACTTC.